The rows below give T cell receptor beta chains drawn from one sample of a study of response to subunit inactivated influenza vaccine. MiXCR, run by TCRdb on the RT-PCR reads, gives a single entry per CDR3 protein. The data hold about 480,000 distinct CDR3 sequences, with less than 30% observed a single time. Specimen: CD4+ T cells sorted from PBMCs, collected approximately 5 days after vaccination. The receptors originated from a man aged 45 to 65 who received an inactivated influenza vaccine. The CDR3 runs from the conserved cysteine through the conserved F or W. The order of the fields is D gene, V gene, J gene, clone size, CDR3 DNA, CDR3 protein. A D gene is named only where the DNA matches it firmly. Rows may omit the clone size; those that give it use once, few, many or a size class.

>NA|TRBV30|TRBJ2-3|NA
TGTGCCTGGAGTGTAGGGTCTAGCACAGATACGCAGTATTTT
CAWSVGSSTDTQYF
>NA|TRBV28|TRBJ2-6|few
TGTGCCAGCAGTGGATCAAACTCTGGGGCCAACGTCCTGACTTTC
CASSGSNSGANVLTF
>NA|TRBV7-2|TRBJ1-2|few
TGTGCCAGCCAGGAAAGCCGAGGGGTTAGTGGCTACACCTTC
CASQESRGVSGYTF
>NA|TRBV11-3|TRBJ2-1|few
TGTGCCAGCAGCTCTAGGGGGAAGCAGTTCTTC
CASSSRGKQFF
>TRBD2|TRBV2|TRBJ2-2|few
TGTGCCAGCAGACCCGGACTAGTGGTCGGGGAGCTGTTTTTT
CASRPGLVVGELFF
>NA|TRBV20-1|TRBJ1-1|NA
TGCAGTGCTACAGAGAGCGGGGGCCTGAACACTGAAGCTTTCTTT
CSATESGGLNTEAFF
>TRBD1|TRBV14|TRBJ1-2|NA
TGTGCCAGCAGCCATCTCGGGACAGGGGGAGTCCACTATGGCTACACCTTC
CASSHLGTGGVHYGYTF
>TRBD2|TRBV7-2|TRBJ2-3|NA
TGTGCCAGCAGCTTACGAGCTAGCGGGAGGATTTCAGATACGCAGTATTTT
CASSLRASGRISDTQYF
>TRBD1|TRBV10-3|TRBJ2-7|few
TGTGCCATCACCCCCGGGACAGCGGCCTACGAGCAGTACTTC
CAITPGTAAYEQYF
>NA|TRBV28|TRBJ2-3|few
TGTGCCAGCAGTTTGGATACGCAGTATTTT
CASSLDTQYF
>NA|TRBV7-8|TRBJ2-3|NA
TGTGCCAGCAGCGGACGGTTGACTAGCACAGATACGCAGTATTTT
CASSGRLTSTDTQYF
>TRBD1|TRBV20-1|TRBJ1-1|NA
TGCAGTGCTAGGATCGGGCAGGGGGCGATGAACACTGAAGCTTTCTTT
CSARIGQGAMNTEAFF
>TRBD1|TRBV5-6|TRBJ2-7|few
TGTGCCAGCAGCCCGACAGGGGGCTTTTACGAGCAGTACTTC
CASSPTGGFYEQYF
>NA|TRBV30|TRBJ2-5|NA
TGTGCCTGGAGTGTACAGGGACCAGAGACCCAGTACTTC
CAWSVQGPETQYF
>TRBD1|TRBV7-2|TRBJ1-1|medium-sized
TGTGCCAGCAGCTTGGGACAGTTCAACACTGAAGCTTTCTTT
CASSLGQFNTEAFF
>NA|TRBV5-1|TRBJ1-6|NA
TGCGCCAGCAGCTTGGTGGCCGACGATTCACCCCTCCACTTT
CASSLVADDSPLHF
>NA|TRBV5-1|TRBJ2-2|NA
TGCGCCAGCAGCTTTTGGGAGCCGAACACCGGGGAGCTGTTTTTT
CASSFWEPNTGELFF